This T cell receptor (beta chain) is drawn from a study of blood T cell repertoires in COVID-19. Profiling relied on immunoSEQ multiplex PCR, and the TCRdb table lists in-frame clones only, not all of them. The table records about 330,000 clones, approximately 86% of them present only once. Germline loops: CDR1 SGHTS, CDR2 YDEGEE. CDR3 length equals 16 residues. The V segment lost 4 bases and the J segment 0 bases; nucleotides outside the gene matches: 6. The chain uses TRBV5-8 and TRBJ2-1; TRBD1 agrees at 8 bases. The clonotype was recovered from a man under 40 with COVID-19, enrolled during active disease. The sequenced sample consisted of peripheral blood. The CDR3: CASSRGGTGSYNEQFF. The CDR3 DNA follows: TGTGCCAGCAGCCGGGGTGGGACAGGCTCCTACAATGAGCAGTTCTTC.